This TCR beta chain was profiled in a study of blood T cell repertoires in COVID-19. Profiling relied on immunoSEQ multiplex PCR, and the TCRdb table lists in-frame clones only, not all of them. The sample shows 400,000 to 450,000 clones, about nine tenths of them seen only once. The TCR comes from a woman between 40 and 55 years old with COVID-19, enrolled during active disease. Sequenced: peripheral blood.

For the CDR3, the DNA is TGTGCCAGCAGCTTAGCGACTAGCGGGGGGGTTGAGCAGTTCTTC. This sequence encodes CASSLATSGGVEQFF. The V call is TRBV7-9, the J call TRBJ2-1; TRBD2 agrees at 14 bases. Germline assignment: CDR1 SEHNR and CDR2 FQNEAQ (reference sequence). After removal of 0 bases from V and 9 bases from J, the junction contained 1 base not matched to a gene. This CDR3 spans 15 amino acids.